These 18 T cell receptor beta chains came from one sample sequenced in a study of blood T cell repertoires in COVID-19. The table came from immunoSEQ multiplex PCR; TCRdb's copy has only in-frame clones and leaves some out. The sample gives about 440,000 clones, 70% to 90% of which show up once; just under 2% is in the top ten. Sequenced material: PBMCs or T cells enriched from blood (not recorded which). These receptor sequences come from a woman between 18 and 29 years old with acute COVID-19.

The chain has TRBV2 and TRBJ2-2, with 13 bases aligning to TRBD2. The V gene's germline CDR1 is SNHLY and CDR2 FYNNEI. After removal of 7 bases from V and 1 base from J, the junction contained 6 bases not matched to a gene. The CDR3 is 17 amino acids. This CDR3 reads CASTKTSGGRNTGELFF. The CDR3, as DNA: TGTGCCAGCACTAAGACTAGCGGGGGGCGGAACACCGGGGAGCTGTTTTTT. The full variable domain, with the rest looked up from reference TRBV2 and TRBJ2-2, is EPEVTQTPSHQVTQMGQEVILRCVPISNHLYFYWYRQILGQKVEFLVSFYNNEISEKSEIFDDQFSVERPDGSNFTLKIRSTKLEDSAMYFCASTKTSGGRNTGELFFGEGSRLTVL.

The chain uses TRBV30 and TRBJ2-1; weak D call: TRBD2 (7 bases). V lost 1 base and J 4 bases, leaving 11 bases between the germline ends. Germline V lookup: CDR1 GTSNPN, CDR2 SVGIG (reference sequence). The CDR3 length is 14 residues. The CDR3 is CAWSEQGGYNEQFF. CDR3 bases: TGTGCCTGGAGTGAACAGGGAGGGTACAATGAGCAGTTCTTC. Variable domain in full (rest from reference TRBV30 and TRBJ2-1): SQTIHQWPATLVQPVGSPLSLECTVEGTSNPNLYWYRQAAGRGLQLLFYSVGIGQISSEVPQNLSASRPQDRQFILSSKKLLLSDSGFYLCAWSEQGGYNEQFFGPGTRLTVL.

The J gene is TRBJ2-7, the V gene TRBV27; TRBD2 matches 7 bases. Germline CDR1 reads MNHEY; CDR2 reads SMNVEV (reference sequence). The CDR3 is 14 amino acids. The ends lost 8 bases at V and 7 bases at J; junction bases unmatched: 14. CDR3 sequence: CASSGGGHQGEQYF. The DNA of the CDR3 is TGTGCCAGCTCGGGGGGTGGACACCAAGGGGAGCAGTACTTC.

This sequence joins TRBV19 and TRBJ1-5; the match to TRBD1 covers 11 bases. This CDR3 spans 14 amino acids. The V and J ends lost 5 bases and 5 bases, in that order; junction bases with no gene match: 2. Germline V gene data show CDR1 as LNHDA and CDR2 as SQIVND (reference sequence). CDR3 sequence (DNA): TGTGCCAGTAGTTCGGACAGGGGGCATCAGCCCCAGCATTTT. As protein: CASSSDRGHQPQHF. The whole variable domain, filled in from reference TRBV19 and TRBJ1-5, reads DGGITQSPKYLFRKEGQNVTLSCEQNLNHDAMYWYRQDPGQGLRLIYYSQIVNDFQKGDIAEGYSVSREKKESFPLTVTSAQKNPTAFYLCASSSDRGHQPQHFGDGTRLSIL.

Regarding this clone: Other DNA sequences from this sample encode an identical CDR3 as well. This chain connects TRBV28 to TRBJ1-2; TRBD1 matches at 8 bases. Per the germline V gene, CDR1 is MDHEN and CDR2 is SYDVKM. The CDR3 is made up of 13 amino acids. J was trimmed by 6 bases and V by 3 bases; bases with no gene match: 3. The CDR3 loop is CASSLQGANGYTF. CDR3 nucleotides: TGTGCCAGCAGTTTGCAGGGGGCCAATGGCTACACCTTC.

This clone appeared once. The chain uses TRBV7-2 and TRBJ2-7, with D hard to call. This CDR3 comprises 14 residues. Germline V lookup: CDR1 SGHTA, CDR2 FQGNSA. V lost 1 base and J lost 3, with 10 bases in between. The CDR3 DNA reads TGTGCCAGCAGCTTAGTTGAGGCCCTCTACGAGCAGTACTTC. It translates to CASSLVEALYEQYF.

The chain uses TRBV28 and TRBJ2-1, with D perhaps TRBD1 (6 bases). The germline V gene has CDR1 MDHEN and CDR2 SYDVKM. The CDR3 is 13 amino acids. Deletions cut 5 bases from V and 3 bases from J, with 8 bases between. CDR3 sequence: CASSVDSYNEQFF. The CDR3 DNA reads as TGTGCCAGCAGTGTGGACAGCTACAATGAGCAGTTCTTC.

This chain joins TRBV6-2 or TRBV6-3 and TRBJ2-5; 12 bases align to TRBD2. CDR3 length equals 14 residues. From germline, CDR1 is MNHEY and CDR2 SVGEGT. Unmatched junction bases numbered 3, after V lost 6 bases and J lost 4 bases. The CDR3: CASSTSGRRETQYF. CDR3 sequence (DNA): TGTGCCAGCAGCACTAGCGGGAGGAGAGAGACCCAGTACTTC.

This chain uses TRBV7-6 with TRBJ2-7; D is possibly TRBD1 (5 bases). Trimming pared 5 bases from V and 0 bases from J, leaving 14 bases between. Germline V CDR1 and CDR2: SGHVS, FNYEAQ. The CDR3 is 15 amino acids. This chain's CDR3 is CASSVRIDSSYEQYF. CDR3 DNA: TGTGCCAGCAGCGTACGCATTGACAGCTCCTACGAGCAGTACTTC. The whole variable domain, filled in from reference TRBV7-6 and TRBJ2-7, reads GAGVSQSPRYKVTKRGQDVALRCDPISGHVSLYWYRQALGQGPEFLTYFNYEAQQDKSGLPNDRFSAERPEGSISTLTIQRTEQRDSAMYRCASSVRIDSSYEQYFGPGTRLTVT.

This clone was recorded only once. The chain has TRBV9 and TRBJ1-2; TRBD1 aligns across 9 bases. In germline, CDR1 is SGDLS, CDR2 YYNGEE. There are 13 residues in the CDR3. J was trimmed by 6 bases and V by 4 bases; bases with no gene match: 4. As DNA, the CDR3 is TGTGCCAGCAGCCAGGACAGGGGCGATGGCTACACCTTC. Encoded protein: CASSQDRGDGYTF.

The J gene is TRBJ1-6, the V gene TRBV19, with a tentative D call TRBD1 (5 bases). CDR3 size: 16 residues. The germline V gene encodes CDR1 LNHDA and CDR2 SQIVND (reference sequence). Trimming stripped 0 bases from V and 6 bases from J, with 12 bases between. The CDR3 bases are TGTGCCAGTAGTATAGATTTGGGGCAACTTAATTCACCCCTCCACTTT. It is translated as CASSIDLGQLNSPLHF. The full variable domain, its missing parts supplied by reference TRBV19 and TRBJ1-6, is DGGITQSPKYLFRKEGQNVTLSCEQNLNHDAMYWYRQDPGQGLRLIYYSQIVNDFQKGDIAEGYSVSREKKESFPLTVTSAQKNPTAFYLCASSIDLGQLNSPLHFGNGTRLTVT.

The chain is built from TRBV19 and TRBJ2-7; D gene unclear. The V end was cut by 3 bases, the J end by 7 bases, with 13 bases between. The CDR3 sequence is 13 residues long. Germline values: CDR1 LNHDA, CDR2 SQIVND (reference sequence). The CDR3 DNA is TGTGCCAGTAGTATCAGGTCCGTCGATGAGCAGTACTTC. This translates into CASSIRSVDEQYF.

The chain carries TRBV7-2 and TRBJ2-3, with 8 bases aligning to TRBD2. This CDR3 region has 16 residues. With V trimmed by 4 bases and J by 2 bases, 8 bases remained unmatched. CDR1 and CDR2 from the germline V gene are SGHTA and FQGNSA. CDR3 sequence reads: CASSSGLAPYTDTQYF. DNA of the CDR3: TGTGCCAGCAGCTCCGGACTAGCACCCTACACAGATACGCAGTATTTT.

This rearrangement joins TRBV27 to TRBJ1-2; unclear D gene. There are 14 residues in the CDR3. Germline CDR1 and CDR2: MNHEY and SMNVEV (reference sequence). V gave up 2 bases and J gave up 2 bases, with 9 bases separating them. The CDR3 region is CASSLRPGNYGYTF. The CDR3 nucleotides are TGTGCCAGCAGTTTACGTCCCGGGAACTATGGCTACACCTTC.

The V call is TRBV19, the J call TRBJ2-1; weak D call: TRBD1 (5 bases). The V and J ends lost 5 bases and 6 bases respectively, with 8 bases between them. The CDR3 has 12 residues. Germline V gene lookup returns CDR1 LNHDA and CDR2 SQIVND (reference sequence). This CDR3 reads CASSPDTNEQFF. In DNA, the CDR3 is TGTGCCAGTAGTCCGGACACCAATGAGCAGTTCTTC.

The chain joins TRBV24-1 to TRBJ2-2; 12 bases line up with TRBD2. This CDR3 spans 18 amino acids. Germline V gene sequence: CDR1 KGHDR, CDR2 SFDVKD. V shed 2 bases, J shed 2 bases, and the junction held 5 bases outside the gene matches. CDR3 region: CATSDWTSGEKNTGELFF. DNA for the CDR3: TGTGCCACCAGTGATTGGACTAGCGGGGAAAAAAACACCGGGGAGCTGTTTTTT.

As DNA, the CDR3 is TGCGCCAGAGGACTCGAGCGGGGGCGCACAGATACGCAGTATTTT. It is translated as CARGLERGRTDTQYF. The chain couples TRBV5-1 to TRBJ2-3; TRBD2 matches at 8 bases. The CDR3 is 15 residues long. Trimming cost V 8 bases and J 1 base; bases outside gene matches: 9. Germline-derived CDR1 and CDR2 are SGHRS and YFSETQ.

The CDR3 is CASNGGLGSPLHF. CDR3 DNA sequence: TGTGCCAGCAATGGGGGGTTAGGTTCACCCCTCCACTTT. The gene calls are TRBV7-2 and TRBJ1-6, with D tentatively TRBD1 (5 bases). V lost 7 bases, J lost 9 bases, and 13 bases lay in between. The CDR3 has 13 amino acids. In germline, CDR1 is SGHTA, CDR2 FQGNSA.